This T cell receptor beta chain was sequenced during a study of cytomegalovirus exposure and HLA in healthy donors. Notes on the study in general: Cytomegalovirus-associated TCR beta chains were listed, numbering under 200. Later analysis found that TCR beta chains associated with HLA were more clonally expanded than other, equally common chains. As confirmed in vitro, a few CMV-associated chains were specific for CMV antigens. An analysis done earlier found most TCR beta V segments productive about 90% or about 30% of the time.

Concerning this clone: Its antigen remains unknown.

Researchers ran the PCR with 60 Vbeta and 13 Jbeta primers. Sequencing was performed with immunoSEQ multiplex PCR; in TCRdb, only in-frame clones are kept and a portion is missing. Of some 180,000 clones listed, around 75% are singletons. The material sequenced was PBMCs. The TCR sequence derives from a male donor in good health and CMV-seronegative.

The CDR3 nucleotides read TGTGCCAGCTCTCGACAGACGAACTATGGCTACACCTTC. Translated: CASSRQTNYGYTF. The V gene is TRBV7-8, the J gene TRBJ1-2; weak D call: TRBD1 (5 bases). The CDR3 has 13 amino acids. Germline assignment: CDR1 SGHVS and CDR2 FQNEAQ. V lost 8 bases, J lost 2 bases, and 12 bases lay in between.